Listed here are 17 T cell receptor beta chains from one sample, sequenced in a study of chemoradiotherapy in HPV16-positive cancers. Here immunoSEQ multiplex PCR was the method, and the copy in TCRdb shows in-frame clones only, minus some. The table records approximately 3,200 clones, around 94% of them present only once. The specimen was taken from a patient who underwent chemoradiotherapy. All receptors come from a human donor with HPV-associated anogenital cancer.

This clone was recorded once. V gene TRBV19 combines with J gene TRBJ1-2; perhaps TRBD1 as D (6 bases). Germline values: CDR1 LNHDA, CDR2 SQIVND (reference sequence). This CDR3 spans 17 amino acids. Trimming pared 3 bases from V and 3 bases from J, leaving 20 bases between. This CDR3 reads CASSMGVRDTPDYGYTF. The CDR3 DNA sequence: TGTGCCAGTAGTATGGGTGTAAGGGACACGCCCGACTATGGCTACACCTTC.

V usage is TRBV5-4 and J usage is TRBJ1-6; tentatively, D is TRBD1 (5 bases). CDR1 and CDR2 from the germline V gene are SGHNT and YYREEE (reference sequence). V lost 4 bases and J 8 bases, leaving 16 bases between the germline ends. This CDR3 comprises 15 residues. CDR3 amino acids: CASSKDGTRDSPLHF. In nucleotides, the CDR3 is TGTGCCAGCAGCAAGGACGGGACCCGGGATTCACCCCTCCACTTT.

V usage is TRBV28 and J usage is TRBJ2-6; 8 bases align to TRBD1. J lost 2 bases, V lost 6 bases, and 3 bases had no gene match. This CDR3 is 15 amino acids long. Per the germline V gene, CDR1 is MDHEN and CDR2 is SYDVKM. CDR3 bases: TGTGCCAGCAGCCCGACAGGGGCTGGGGCCAACGTCCTGACTTTC. Residues: CASSPTGAGANVLTF.

The chain employs TRBV7-6 and TRBJ2-7, with D possibly being TRBD2 (6 bases). Between the trimmed V and J ends, which lost 5 bases and 6 bases, there was a span of 11 bases. This CDR3 has 12 amino acids. CDR1 SGHVS and CDR2 FNYEAQ come from the germline V gene. CDR3 coding DNA: TGTGCCAGCAGCGTCAGGAGGGGCGAGCAGTACTTC. Its protein is CASSVRRGEQYF.

The chain employs TRBV7-6 and TRBJ2-7; D unclear. In germline, CDR1 is SGHVS, CDR2 FNYEAQ. CDR3 size: 13 residues. V lost 1 base and J 3 bases, leaving 7 bases between the germline ends. CDR3 sequence: CASSLERSYEQYF. DNA for the CDR3: TGTGCCAGCAGCTTAGAAAGGAGCTACGAGCAGTACTTC.

The chain has TRBV14 and TRBJ1-2, with unresolved D. Looked up from germline, CDR1 is SGHDN and CDR2 is FVKESK. V was cut by 1 base and J by 2 bases, with 14 bases left in between. The CDR3 consists of 16 residues. CDR3 sequence: CASSQGSRHINYGYTF. The CDR3 DNA follows: TGTGCCAGCAGCCAAGGGTCCCGACATATCAACTATGGCTACACCTTC.

The V call is TRBV6-1, the J call TRBJ2-5, with D maybe TRBD2 (5 bases). CDR1 MNHNS and CDR2 SASEGT come from the germline V gene. V gave up 8 bases and J gave up 1 base, with 14 bases separating them. The CDR3 is made up of 14 amino acids. The CDR3 DNA reads as TGTGCCAGCGAGGCAGGAGGCGCCCAAGAGACCCAGTACTTC. Protein product: CASEAGGAQETQYF.

The chain links TRBV5-6 to TRBJ1-1; D gene unclear. V was shortened by 0 bases and J by 0 bases, with 9 bases between the two germline ends. The CDR3 runs 15 residues. In germline, CDR1 is SGHDT, CDR2 YYEEEE. Here the CDR3 DNA reads TGTGCCAGCAGCTTGGGCGTCAGGTTGAACACTGAAGCTTTCTTT. It translates to CASSLGVRLNTEAFF.

V is TRBV2 and J is TRBJ2-1; D not resolved. V was cut by 8 bases and J by 4 bases, with 3 bases left in between. This CDR3 is built from 10 residues. In germline, CDR1 is SNHLY, CDR2 FYNNEI. The CDR3, as DNA: TGTGCCAGCTTTTACAATGAGCAGTTCTTC. Translated: CASFYNEQFF.

The chain uses TRBV6-4 and TRBJ2-6; possibly TRBD2 for D (5 bases). The CDR3 sequence is 15 residues long. CDR1 MRHNA and CDR2 SNTAGT come from the germline V gene. Deletions cut 2 bases from V and 0 bases from J, with 5 bases between. The CDR3 DNA reads as TGTGCCAGCAGTGACGGGAGCTCTGGGGCCAACGTCCTGACTTTC. As protein: CASSDGSSGANVLTF.

This rearrangement joins TRBV29-1 to TRBJ2-5; a possible D gene is TRBD1 (5 bases). Deletions cut 6 bases from V and 5 bases from J, with 16 bases between. Germline lookup yields CDR1 SQVTM and CDR2 ANQGSEA. The CDR3 contains 13 residues. This chain's CDR3 is CSVPRGSGETQYF. The CDR3 DNA reads as TGCAGCGTGCCCAGAGGCTCAGGGGAGACCCAGTACTTC. Looking up the rest from reference TRBV29-1 and TRBJ2-5 gives the full variable domain: SAVISQKPSRDICQRGTSLTIQCQVDSQVTMMFWYRQQPGQSLTLIATANQGSEATYESGFVIDKFPISRPNLTFSTLTVSNMSPEDSSIYLCSVPRGSGETQYFGPGTRLLVL.

The chain has TRBV27 and TRBJ1-5, with D uncertain. Looked up from germline, CDR1 is MNHEY and CDR2 is SMNVEV (reference sequence). Trimming removed 8 bases at V and 0 bases at J, with 8 bases between. CDR3 size: 13 residues. This CDR3 is CASARYSNQPQHF. DNA for the CDR3: TGTGCCAGCGCCCGTTATAGCAATCAGCCCCAGCATTTT.

J is TRBJ2-7 and V is TRBV5-5; no clear D. Deletions cut 2 bases from V and 3 bases from J, with 9 bases between. This CDR3 is 13 amino acids long. Germline V gene lookup returns CDR1 SGHKS and CDR2 YYEKEE (reference sequence). CDR3 nucleotides: TGTGCCAGCAGCTTTGATGGTTACTACGAGCAGTACTTC. As protein: CASSFDGYYEQYF. The full variable domain, its missing parts supplied by reference TRBV5-5 and TRBJ2-7, is DAGVTQSPTHLIKTRGQQVTLRCSPISGHKSVSWYQQVLGQGPQFIFQYYEKEERGRGNFPDRFSARQFPNYSSELNVNALLLGDSALYLCASSFDGYYEQYFGPGTRLTVT.

The chain is built from TRBV30 and TRBJ2-1, with D unresolved. Germline V gene sequence: CDR1 GTSNPN, CDR2 SVGIG (reference sequence). V lost 0 bases and J 10 bases, leaving 7 bases between the germline ends. CDR3 length equals 11 residues. The CDR3: CAWSVPGEQFF. The DNA of the CDR3 is TGTGCCTGGAGTGTTCCTGGGGAGCAGTTCTTC.

This sequence joins TRBV2 and TRBJ2-7, with no clear D. Trimming left V 4 bases short and J 3 bases short, with 10 bases between. This CDR3 contains 13 residues. CDR1 and CDR2 (germline): SNHLY, FYNNEI. The CDR3 nucleotides are TGTGCCAGCAGTGGGGATAGACTCTACGAGCAGTACTTC. The encoded protein is CASSGDRLYEQYF.

This chain connects TRBV5-4 to TRBJ1-1; weak D call: TRBD1 (6 bases). The CDR3 loop spans 16 amino acids. Germline CDR1 reads SGHNT; CDR2 reads YYREEE (reference sequence). V was trimmed by 1 base and J by 1 base, leaving 14 bases between them. The CDR3 sequence: CASSLRVTGSNTEAFF. The DNA for the CDR3 is TGTGCCAGCAGCTTGCGGGTTACAGGGTCGAACACTGAAGCTTTCTTT.

V gene TRBV11-2 combines with J gene TRBJ2-1; TRBD1 agrees at 10 bases. CDR1 SGHAT and CDR2 FQNNGV come from the germline V gene. This CDR3 has 16 amino acids. Trimming at V came to 5 bases and at J to 4 bases, leaving 8 bases not matched to a gene. The CDR3 DNA reads as TGTGCCAGCAGCCGTACCGGGACAGGGGCATACAATGAGCAGTTCTTC. Protein: CASSRTGTGAYNEQFF. Full variable domain (remainder filled in from reference TRBV11-2 and TRBJ2-1): EAGVAQSPRYKIIEKRQSVAFWCNPISGHATLYWYQQILGQGPKLLIQFQNNGVVDDSQLPKDRFSAERLKGVDSTLKIQPAKLEDSAVYLCASSRTGTGAYNEQFFGPGTRLTVL.